This TCR beta chain was documented in a study of blood T cell repertoires in COVID-19. For the study at large: The United States, Italy and Spain supplied acute and convalescent COVID-19 samples. PBMCs, B-cell-depleted T cells, or T cells provided the cDNA or gDNA that made up the material.

In the authors' workflow: Reference gene primer amplification yielded estimated nucleated cell counts. Assay used: immunoSEQ multiplex PCR; TCRdb lists only in-frame clones, some missing. V, J and clone size are taken as reported in that table, and D and trimming were inferred from the DNA itself. The sample holds 110,000 to 150,000 clones; around four fifths are singletons and the top ten take 1.6%. Germline V lookup: CDR1 SGHRS, CDR2 YFSETQ. The length of the CDR3 is 16 residues. J lost 2 bases, V lost 1 base, and 5 bases had no gene match. The TCR sequence derives from a human donor in a cohort sampled during active COVID-19. The rearrangement joins TRBV5-1 to TRBJ2-3, with TRBD2 matching 9 bases. The sequenced material came from peripheral blood. The CDR3 nucleotides are TGCGCCAGCAGCTTGACTGCGGGAGGGCCCACAGATACGCAGTATTTT. Amino acid sequence: CASSLTAGGPTDTQYF.